This TCR beta chain was sequenced during a study of blood T cell repertoires in COVID-19. Across the study: Samples taken during acute and convalescent COVID-19 were collected in the United States, Italy and Spain. T cells, B-cell-depleted T cells, or PBMCs supplied cDNA or gDNA.

The repertoire was sequenced with immunoSEQ multiplex PCR; TCRdb's copy has only in-frame clones and lacks some. The table has about 110,000 clones, about 85% seen once. V was pared by 4 bases and J by 6 bases, with 8 bases of the junction left unmatched. Germline V gene lookup returns CDR1 SGHNT and CDR2 YYREEE (reference sequence). This CDR3 has 15 residues. The clonotype originates from a human donor in a cohort sampled during active COVID-19. The sample was peripheral blood. The V gene is TRBV5-4, the J gene TRBJ2-2; 8 bases map to TRBD1. The CDR3 DNA reads TGTGCCAGCAGCCCAGGGGGCTTGGGGGCCGGGGAGCTGTTTTTT. This codes for CASSPGGLGAGELFF.